The next 4 T cell receptor beta chains were all read from a single sample in a study of OX40 agonist ivuxolimab in advanced cancers. Some clones are missing from TCRdb's copy, which holds only in-frame ones; the method was immunoSEQ multiplex PCR. This table has roughly 100,000 clones, about four fifths appearing once. The material sequenced was CD4+ or CD8+ T cells sorted from blood, taken in a trial of the OX40 agonist ivuxolimab. The receptors come from an adult with an advanced solid tumor such as melanoma, head and neck, liver or kidney cancer.

This clone was recorded only once. The chain links TRBV9 to TRBJ2-3; TRBD2 aligns across 7 bases. Germline CDR1 is SGDLS and CDR2 is YYNGEE. The CDR3 runs 17 residues. V dropped 4 bases and J dropped 5; count of bases not matched to a gene: 16. The CDR3 reads CASSISLGAGPGDTQYF. CDR3 DNA: TGTGCCAGCAGCATATCCCTCGGAGCGGGACCGGGAGATACGCAGTATTTT.

The rearrangement links TRBV9 to TRBJ1-5; a possible D gene is TRBD1 (5 bases). CDR1 SGDLS and CDR2 YYNGEE come from the germline V gene. V was cut by 0 bases and J by 8 bases, with 9 bases left in between. The CDR3 length is 13 residues. The CDR3 loop is CASSVEGREPQHF. CDR3 bases: TGTGCCAGCAGCGTAGAGGGACGGGAGCCCCAGCATTTT.

The chain carries TRBV6-5 and TRBJ2-1; D call uncertain. The CDR3 runs 15 residues. Germline V lookup: CDR1 MNHEY, CDR2 SVGAGI. The V end was cut by 8 bases, the J end by 0 bases, with 14 bases between. The CDR3 region is CASYPARGSYNEQFF. Written as DNA, the CDR3 is TGTGCCAGCTACCCGGCACGCGGCTCCTACAATGAGCAGTTCTTC.

V is TRBV5-4 and J is TRBJ2-1, with TRBD2 identical over 7 bases. V lost 4 bases and J lost 6; bases outside the gene matches: 13. The CDR3 has 16 amino acids. Germline V lookup: CDR1 SGHNT, CDR2 YYREEE (reference sequence). CDR3 in DNA: TGTGCCAGCAGCCAACAGACTAGCCCAACGGGCAATGAGCAGTTCTTC. Amino acid sequence: CASSQQTSPTGNEQFF.